The clone carrying this T cell receptor beta chain was recorded a few times. The sample has other DNA sequences that encode this CDR3 too. The data belong to a study of shared clonotypes between healthy human individuals. In the original workflow: ImmunoSEQ supplied junction-only sequences lacking quality scores, so filtering was different. Profiling relied on immunoSEQ multiplex PCR, and the TCRdb table lists in-frame clones only, not all of them. D and trimming come from the DNA, and the V and J calls and clone size come from that table. Here the sample spans 500,000 or so clones, roughly 95% being singletons. Free of recent acute infections or vaccinations, the donors were healthy HIV-negative adults. CDR3 length equals 13 residues. V was cut by 0 bases and J by 2 bases, with 5 bases left in between. Germline CDR1 reads GTSNPN; CDR2 reads SVGIG (reference sequence).

The gene calls are TRBV30 and TRBJ1-5; no definite D call. Sequencing used naive CD4+ T cells sorted from blood. The subset was: CD45RA+ positively selected. The receptor comes from a woman in her 30s in good health. The CDR3 region is CAWSVQGNQPQHF. The CDR3 nucleotides are TGTGCCTGGAGTGTCCAGGGCAATCAGCCCCAGCATTTT.